This T cell receptor (beta chain) originates from a study of PD-L1 blockade in urothelial cancer. Turning to the study itself: Patients arrived having already received 0 to 3 prior chemotherapy regimens. It was at 3 weeks (second dose) and 6 weeks after treatment start that blood was analyzed. There were a median of around 140,000 T cells in blood samples.

Time point meaning: peripheral blood 6 weeks after treatment start. This clone was observed a single time. The antigen is unknown. Method: immunoSEQ multiplex PCR; TCRdb's copy keeps in-frame clones and lacks some. Here the sample spans around 110,000 clones, about 89% being singletons. The CDR3 totals 16 residues. Germline values: CDR1 SGHTA, CDR2 FQGTGA. V lost 6 bases to trimming and J lost 0 bases, with 14 bases between them. Whole-study results and caveats: Below-median TCR clonality that was measured in pretreatment blood predicted better survival.

The specimen was PBMCs, collected around atezolizumab (anti-PD-L1) treatment. V gene TRBV7-3 combines with J gene TRBJ2-2; tentatively, D is TRBD1 (6 bases). The sequence was collected from a man in his sixties with urothelial cancer. In nucleotides, the CDR3 is TGTGCCAGCAGTAAAACCGGGACAACGAACACCGGGGAGCTGTTTTTT. Translation gives CASSKTGTTNTGELFF.